The 9 T cell receptor beta chains given below trace back to one sample, sequenced in a study of cytomegalovirus exposure and HLA in healthy donors. Use of 60 Vbeta and 13 Jbeta primers characterized the PCR. This table comes from immunoSEQ multiplex PCR, and its TCRdb copy is limited to in-frame clones, with some not included. There are about 160,000 clones in the sample; approximately 74% occur only once, and roughly 3% lies in the top ten. Sequencing input: PBMCs. These receptor sequences come from a woman under 40 in good health and CMV-seronegative.

This sequence joins TRBV10-3 and TRBJ2-1; 7 bases fit TRBD2. V dropped 4 bases and J dropped 2; count of bases not matched to a gene: 8. The CDR3 loop spans 16 amino acids. The germline V gene encodes CDR1 ENHRY and CDR2 SYGVKD. The CDR3 DNA follows: TGTGCCATCAGTGTCCGGAGCGGGATAGCCTACAATGAGCAGTTCTTC. It specifies CAISVRSGIAYNEQFF.

The V and J genes are TRBV28 and TRBJ2-1, with 8 nucleotides matching TRBD2. There are 16 residues in the CDR3. CDR1 and CDR2 from the germline V gene are MDHEN and SYDVKM. The V segment lost 6 bases and the J segment 4 bases; nucleotides outside the gene matches: 11. The CDR3 loop reads CASRGTAGGSYNEQFF. The CDR3 DNA reads as TGTGCCAGCAGGGGGACGGCGGGGGGATCGTACAATGAGCAGTTCTTC.

The chain combines TRBV7-9 with TRBJ1-1, with D uncertain. This CDR3 region has 16 residues. CDR1 is SEHNR and CDR2 is FQNEAQ in the germline V gene (reference sequence). Trimming cost V 6 bases and J 2 bases, with 19 bases left between them. For the CDR3, the DNA is TGTGCCAGCAGACGCACCCTGAGAGAGATAAACACTGAAGCTTTCTTT. This encodes CASRRTLREINTEAFF.

This clone has just one count. The chain employs TRBV7-2 and TRBJ1-2, with 9 positions matching TRBD1. The CDR3 loop spans 15 amino acids. Germline-derived CDR1 and CDR2 are SGHTA and FQGNSA. V dropped 6 bases and J dropped 1; count of bases not matched to a gene: 6. For the CDR3, the DNA is TGTGCCAGCAGGGCCGGGACAGGGTATAACTATGGCTACACCTTC. Encoded protein: CASRAGTGYNYGYTF.

A few counts support this clone. J is TRBJ2-1 and V is TRBV9; 8 bases map to TRBD2. Germline CDR1 is SGDLS and CDR2 is YYNGEE. The CDR3 runs to 15 residues. V shed 0 bases, J shed 6 bases, and the junction held 5 bases outside the gene matches. This chain's CDR3 is CASSVDAGGGNEQFF. Here the CDR3 DNA reads TGTGCCAGCAGCGTAGACGCGGGGGGTGGCAATGAGCAGTTCTTC.

The chain has TRBV6-1 and TRBJ2-7, with a possible D match to TRBD2 (6 bases). In germline, CDR1 is MNHNS, CDR2 SASEGT. The CDR3 contains 14 residues. V was trimmed by 10 bases and J by 6 bases, leaving 22 bases between them. The CDR3 region is CATRLRGIIGEQYF. The CDR3 DNA reads TGTGCCACCAGGCTTCGGGGGATCATCGGCGAGCAGTACTTC.

This sequence joins TRBV6-5 and TRBJ2-7; weak D call: TRBD1 (6 bases). This CDR3 is 13 amino acids long. Germline V gene data show CDR1 as MNHEY and CDR2 as SVGAGI. Trimming stripped 7 bases from V and 2 bases from J, with 12 bases between. As DNA, the CDR3 is TGTGCCAGCACCTCCCGGGACACCTACGAGCAGTACTTC. The encoded protein is CASTSRDTYEQYF.

Only a few counts were recorded for this clone. The chain couples TRBV4-2 to TRBJ2-2; 10 positions agree with TRBD2. Germline V gives CDR1 LGHNA, CDR2 YNFKEQ. This CDR3 region has 16 residues. Trimming cost V 4 bases and J 1 base; bases outside gene matches: 3. CDR3 residues: CASSPSGRRNTGELFF. As DNA, the CDR3 is TGTGCCAGCAGCCCTAGCGGGAGAAGGAACACCGGGGAGCTGTTTTTT.

Comment on this clone: Relative to the germline gene, one junction end is altered; a read error may explain this. The CDR3 sequence is CSSSSSGIKGGYGYTF. The CDR3 DNA is TGTTCCAGCAGCTCATCCGGCATTAAAGGGGGTTACGGCTACACCTTC. This chain connects TRBV7-9 to TRBJ1-2, with TRBD1 as a possible D gene (6 bases). The V gene's germline CDR1 is SEHNR and CDR2 FQNEAQ (reference sequence). The CDR3 has 16 amino acids. Using reference TRBV7-9 and TRBJ1-2 for the parts outside the CDR3, the full variable domain is DTGVSQNPRHKITKRGQNVTFRCDPISEHNRLYWYRQTLGQGPEFLTYFQNEAQLEKSRLLSDRFSAERPKGSFSTLEIQRTEQGDSAMYLCSSSSSGIKGGYGYTFGSGTRLTVV.